These 26 T cell receptor beta chains share one sample of origin, sequenced in a study of quantifying T cell responses using KT2 cells. Study context: cDNA was made from DNase-treated RNA using alpha and beta constant primers.

An oligo carrying a UMI was ligated to the cDNA 3' end. An equimolar mix of RC1.1 and RC1.2 primed the beta chain across TRBC1 and TRBC2. TCRdb re-called the UMI-ligation and nested PCR reads with MiXCR, one entry per CDR3 protein. The data contain approximately 54,000 distinct CDR3 sequences, around 10% of them singletons. Sequences were obtained from PBMCs spiked with cells of the T cell clone KT2. The receptors derive from a human donor.

This clonotype came up a few times. J is TRBJ2-5 and V is TRBV11-3; D gene unclear. V dropped 7 bases and J dropped 4 bases, with 10 bases sitting between them. The CDR3 covers 12 residues. Germline CDR1 and CDR2: SGHNT and YENEEA. The CDR3 DNA is TGTGCCAGCACAAAACGGGCAGAGACCCAGTACTTC. This translates into CASTKRAETQYF.

The V call is TRBV27, the J call TRBJ1-1; possibly TRBD1 for D (5 bases). CDR3 length: 13 residues. V was trimmed by 5 bases and J by 5 bases, leaving 12 bases between them. The germline V gene has CDR1 MNHEY and CDR2 SMNVEV (reference sequence). In DNA form, the CDR3 reads TGTGCCAGCAGTGGGGGGTATAGGACTGAAGCTTTCTTT. It translates to CASSGGYRTEAFF.

J is TRBJ1-1 and V is TRBV27; possibly TRBD1 for D (6 bases). This CDR3 is built from 13 residues. V gave up 3 bases and J gave up 3 bases, with 8 bases separating them. Germline loops: CDR1 MNHEY, CDR2 SMNVEV (reference sequence). Here the CDR3 reads CASSFAGDTEAFF. CDR3 DNA sequence: TGTGCCAGCAGTTTTGCAGGGGACACTGAAGCTTTCTTT.

This clonotype was recorded a few times. The gene calls are TRBV28 and TRBJ2-7; 12 bases match TRBD1. V lost 6 bases, J lost 5 bases, and 8 bases stayed unmatched. In germline, CDR1 is MDHEN, CDR2 SYDVKM. This CDR3 region has 15 residues. The CDR3, as DNA: TGTGCCAGCAGAGTTAGGGGACAGGGGGCCCACGAGCAGTACTTC. It translates to CASRVRGQGAHEQYF.

The V and J genes are TRBV13 and TRBJ1-4, with TRBD1 as a possible D gene (6 bases). Trimming left V 5 bases short and J 2 bases short, with 12 bases between. CDR3 length equals 15 residues. Looked up from germline, CDR1 is PRHDT and CDR2 is FYEKMQ (reference sequence). This CDR3 reads CASSPSGETNEKLFF. The CDR3 DNA reads as TGTGCCAGCAGCCCCTCAGGGGAGACTAATGAAAAACTGTTTTTT.

This clonotype was picked up many times. The gene calls are TRBV10-3 and TRBJ2-1; D is ambiguous. CDR3 length: 12 amino acids. V was clipped by 8 bases and J by 9 bases, with 14 bases between them. Germline CDR1 ENHRY, CDR2 SYGVKD. The CDR3 region has the DNA TGTGCCATCGGATTTAGAGTAACTGAGCAGTTCTTC. Translated, it gives CAIGFRVTEQFF.

The gene calls are TRBV7-2 and TRBJ2-7, with 9 bases matching TRBD1. The CDR3 has 14 amino acids. CDR1 and CDR2 (germline): SGHTA, FQGNSA. After removal of 7 bases from V and 4 bases from J, the junction contained 8 bases not matched to a gene. CDR3 sequence: CASNTGGSWYEQYF. In DNA form, the CDR3 reads TGTGCCAGCAACACAGGGGGCTCGTGGTACGAGCAGTACTTC.

This clonotype was counted between two and nine times. This chain links TRBV7-9 with TRBJ2-3; D perhaps matches TRBD1 (5 bases). Between the trimmed V and J ends, which lost 4 bases and 3 bases, there was a span of 11 bases. This CDR3 is 14 amino acids long. The germline V gene has CDR1 SEHNR and CDR2 FQNEAQ (reference sequence). CDR3 nucleotides: TGTGCCAGCAGCTCTACGGCAGGGACAGATACGCAGTATTTT. It yields the protein CASSSTAGTDTQYF.

The V gene is TRBV3-1, the J gene TRBJ1-5; D unresolved. V was shortened by 1 base and J by 0 bases, with 10 bases between the two germline ends. The length of the CDR3 is 16 residues. The V gene's germline CDR1 is LGHDT and CDR2 YNNKEL (reference sequence). For the CDR3, the DNA is TGTGCCAGCAGCCAAGGACTCTTCGCTAGCAATCAGCCCCAGCATTTT. Translated, it gives CASSQGLFASNQPQHF.

V gene TRBV27 combines with J gene TRBJ2-7; D remains unclear. This CDR3 is 14 amino acids long. V was clipped by 3 bases and J by 4 bases, with 13 bases between them. Germline V gives CDR1 MNHEY, CDR2 SMNVEV (reference sequence). The CDR3 coding sequence is TGTGCCAGCAGTTTCGCCATCCTAGGGTACGAGCAGTACTTC. Translated: CASSFAILGYEQYF.

Ten or more counts support this clonotype. The V call is TRBV20-1, the J call TRBJ2-7; TRBD1 matches 7 bases. V was clipped by 6 bases and J by 2 bases; unmatched bases: 7. The CDR3 loop spans 13 amino acids. Germline lookup yields CDR1 DFQATT and CDR2 SNEGSKA (reference sequence). The CDR3 coding sequence is TGCAGTGCACACAGGGGTTACACCTACGAGCAGTACTTC. This sequence encodes CSAHRGYTYEQYF.

This clonotype was seen only a few times. The genes are TRBV11-2 and TRBJ2-1, with D maybe TRBD2 (6 bases). The ends were cut back, 5 bases at V and 8 bases at J, with 16 bases in the middle. CDR1 is SGHAT and CDR2 is FQNNGV in the germline V gene. This CDR3 spans 14 amino acids. This CDR3 is CASSPPVGGDEQFF. In nucleotides, the CDR3 is TGTGCCAGCAGCCCCCCCGTAGGAGGGGATGAGCAGTTCTTC.

This clonotype was recorded many times. The chain carries TRBV7-8 and TRBJ2-3; D may be TRBD2 (7 bases). Germline assignment: CDR1 SGHVS and CDR2 FQNEAQ. Trimming took off 3 bases at V and 6 bases at J, with 28 bases between the two ends. The CDR3 loop spans 19 amino acids. The CDR3 region is CASSLFGQRGRASPDTQYF. CDR3 in DNA: TGTGCCAGCAGCTTGTTCGGTCAAAGGGGGAGGGCGTCCCCCGATACGCAGTATTTT.

This chain uses TRBV6-1 with TRBJ2-5; D not resolved. The CDR3 is 13 amino acids. CDR1 is MNHNS and CDR2 is SASEGT in the germline V gene. Trimming shortened V by 4 bases and J by 5 bases, and 11 bases separated the two germline ends. The CDR3: CASSGGFGETQYF. CDR3 DNA sequence: TGTGCCAGCAGTGGAGGTTTCGGGGAGACCCAGTACTTC.

Sample share makes this clonotype medium-sized (0.01 to 0.1%). The chain links TRBV4-3 to TRBJ2-6, with D uncertain. This CDR3 has 16 residues. With 0 bases removed from V and 0 bases from J, the gap between germline ends came to 6 bases. Germline V gene lookup returns CDR1 LGHNA and CDR2 YSLEER. The CDR3 nucleotides read TGCGCCAGCAGCCAAGATATGGTCTCTGGGGCCAACGTCCTGACTTTC. It yields the protein CASSQDMVSGANVLTF.

This clonotype was recorded a few times. The chain recombines TRBV7-2 with TRBJ1-5, with 7 bases lining up with TRBD1. Trimming cost V 5 bases and J 5 bases; bases outside gene matches: 9. The CDR3 spans 15 residues. CDR1 and CDR2 (germline): SGHTA, FQGNSA. CDR3 loop: CASSPIQGTDQPQHF. CDR3 nucleotide sequence: TGTGCCAGCAGCCCAATACAGGGGACCGATCAGCCCCAGCATTTT.

This clonotype came up a few times. This sequence joins TRBV20-1 and TRBJ2-3; D call uncertain. There are 15 residues in the CDR3. Germline loops: CDR1 DFQATT, CDR2 SNEGSKA (reference sequence). With 3 bases removed from V and 6 bases from J, the gap between germline ends came to 19 bases. The CDR3 protein is CSARRLVISQDTQYF. For the CDR3, the DNA is TGCAGTGCTAGGCGGCTAGTTATATCTCAGGATACGCAGTATTTT.

This clonotype has just a few counts. The rearrangement uses TRBV15 and TRBJ1-4; the D is unclear. The CDR3 runs to 14 residues. Trimming removed 0 bases at V and 7 bases at J, with 9 bases between. Germline CDR1 LNHNV, CDR2 YYDKDF (reference sequence). In nucleotides, the CDR3 is TGTGCCACCAGCAGAGATATTGGGGTTGAAAAACTGTTTTTT. Amino acid sequence: CATSRDIGVEKLFF.

The sample holds a few counts of this clonotype. This chain links TRBV12-3 or TRBV12-4 with TRBJ2-1; D not resolved. The CDR3 spans 11 residues. V dropped 1 base and J dropped 9 bases, with 4 bases sitting between them. The CDR3 reads CASSLEFEQFF. The CDR3 DNA reads as TGTGCCAGCAGTTTAGAATTTGAGCAGTTCTTC.

The table lists this clonotype with a few counts. The chain uses TRBV5-1 and TRBJ2-3; D is perhaps TRBD1 or TRBD2 (6 bases each). The CDR3 consists of 16 residues. Looked up from germline, CDR1 is SGHRS and CDR2 is YFSETQ. Trimming left V 4 bases short and J 4 bases short, with 19 bases between. The CDR3 reads CASSPRDTVRSDTQYF. In DNA form, the CDR3 reads TGCGCCAGCAGCCCGCGGGACACCGTGCGCTCAGATACGCAGTATTTT.

This clonotype appeared a few times. The CDR3 region has the DNA TGTGCCAGCAGCCAAGGGTGGGCCTCCTACAATGAGCAGTTCTTC. This encodes CASSQGWASYNEQFF. This chain uses TRBV14 with TRBJ2-1; D gene ambiguous. CDR1 is SGHDN, CDR2 FVKESK, per germline. Trimming cost V 1 base and J 0 bases, with 7 bases left between them. CDR3 length: 15 residues.

The chain links TRBV7-8 to TRBJ2-2; D is possibly TRBD2 (5 bases). The V gene lost 5 bases and the J gene lost 0 bases, with 13 bases spanning the gap. The CDR3 length is 16 residues. Per the germline V gene, CDR1 is SGHVS and CDR2 is FQNEAQ. The CDR3 DNA reads as TGTGCCAGCAGCCAAGCCGAGGGTGCGAACACCGGGGAGCTGTTTTTT. Translation: CASSQAEGANTGELFF.

This clonotype was observed many times. The chain is built from TRBV20-1 and TRBJ2-2; 12 bases fit TRBD1. The germline gives CDR1 DFQATT, CDR2 SNEGSKA (reference sequence). With V trimmed by 6 bases and J by 7 bases, 9 bases remained unmatched. The CDR3 extends over 15 amino acids. The DNA of the CDR3 is TGCAGTGCCAGGGACAGGGGGCAAGTAGGCGGGGAGCTGTTTTTT. This codes for CSARDRGQVGGELFF.

This clonotype was detected many times. V usage is TRBV4-2 and J usage is TRBJ2-3; 9 nucleotides line up with TRBD2. Germline CDR1 LGHNA, CDR2 YNFKEQ. Losses at the gene ends were 2 bases for V and 6 bases for J; bases not matched to a gene: 12. The CDR3 runs 17 residues. The CDR3 bases are TGTGCCAGCAGCCAACCCCCTGGCGGGGGGGCAAGGGATACGCAGTATTTT. Its translation is CASSQPPGGGARDTQYF.

This clonotype has more than one count but fewer than ten. The chain joins TRBV24-1 to TRBJ2-1; 13 nucleotides match TRBD2. J lost 8 bases, V lost 9 bases, and 6 bases had no gene match. Germline loops: CDR1 KGHDR, CDR2 SFDVKD. The CDR3 is 14 residues long. The CDR3: CATAGLAGNDEQFF. The CDR3 bases are TGTGCCACCGCGGGACTAGCGGGAAACGATGAGCAGTTCTTC.

Note on this clonotype: At one boundary the junction diverges from the germline segment, which might be a read error. This chain links TRBV20-1 with TRBJ2-7; D gene uncertain. The CDR3 contains 10 residues. The germline V gene encodes CDR1 DFQATT and CDR2 SNEGSKA (reference sequence). The CDR3 sequence is CSARDYEQYF. The CDR3 DNA is TGCAGTGCTCGAGACTACGAGCAGTACTTC.